This T cell receptor (beta chain) is from a study of Graves' ophthalmopathy and Graves' hyperthyroidism. RNA transcripts were the source from which TCR beta CDR3 regions were amplified. The first round was an RT-PCR with HTBI primers, and the second round was a multiplex PCR. TCRdb ran MiXCR on the multiplex PCR reads and lists one entry per CDR3 protein. The sample has some 380,000 distinct CDR3 sequences, about 16% seen once. This CDR3 has 15 amino acids. Trimming removed 0 bases at V and 1 base at J, with 8 bases between. CDR1 and CDR2 (germline): MRHNA, SNTAGT. Points on this clonotype: This may be a read error, as it is one base from a much larger clone.

This TCR derives from a woman aged 18-29 years with stable Graves' hyperthyroidism. V gene TRBV6-4 combines with J gene TRBJ2-3, with D perhaps TRBD1 or TRBD2 (5 bases each). The sequenced sample consisted of peripheral blood. CDR3 DNA: TGTGCCAGCAGTGACTCAGTGGGGGGCACAGATACGCAGTATTTT. Translating it yields CASSDSVGGTDTQYF.